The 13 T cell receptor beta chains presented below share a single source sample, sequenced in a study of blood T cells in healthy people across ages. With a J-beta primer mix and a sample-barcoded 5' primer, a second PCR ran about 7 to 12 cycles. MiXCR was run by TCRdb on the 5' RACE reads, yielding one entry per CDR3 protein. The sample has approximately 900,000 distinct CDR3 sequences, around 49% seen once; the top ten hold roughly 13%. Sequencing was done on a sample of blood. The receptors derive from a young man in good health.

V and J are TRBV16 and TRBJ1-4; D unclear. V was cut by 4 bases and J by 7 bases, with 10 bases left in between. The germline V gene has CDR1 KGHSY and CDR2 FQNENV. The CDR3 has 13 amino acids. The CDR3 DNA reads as TGTGCCAGCAGCCTTGGATCGAGTGAAAAACTGTTTTTT. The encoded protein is CASSLGSSEKLFF.

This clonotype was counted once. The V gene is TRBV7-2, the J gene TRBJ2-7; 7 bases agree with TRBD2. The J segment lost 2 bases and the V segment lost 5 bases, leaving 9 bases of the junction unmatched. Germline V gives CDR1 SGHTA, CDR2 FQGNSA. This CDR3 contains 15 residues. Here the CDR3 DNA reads TGTGCCAGCAGCAGCCGGGACTACCTCCCCTACGAGCAGTACTTC. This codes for CASSSRDYLPYEQYF.

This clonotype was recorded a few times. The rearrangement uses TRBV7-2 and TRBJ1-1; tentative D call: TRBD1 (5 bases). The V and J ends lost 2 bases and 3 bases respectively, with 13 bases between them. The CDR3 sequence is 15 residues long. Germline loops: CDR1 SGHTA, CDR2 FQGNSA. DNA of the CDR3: TGTGCCAGCAGCTTACTGGGGGTTGTCGACACTGAAGCTTTCTTT. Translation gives CASSLLGVVDTEAFF.

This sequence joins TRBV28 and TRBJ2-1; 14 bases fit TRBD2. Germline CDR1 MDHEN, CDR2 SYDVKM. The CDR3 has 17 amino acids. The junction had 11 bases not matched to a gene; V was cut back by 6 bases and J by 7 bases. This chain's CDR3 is CASRTSGGDFGGNEQFF. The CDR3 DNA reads TGTGCCAGCAGGACTAGCGGGGGGGACTTTGGAGGGAATGAGCAGTTCTTC.

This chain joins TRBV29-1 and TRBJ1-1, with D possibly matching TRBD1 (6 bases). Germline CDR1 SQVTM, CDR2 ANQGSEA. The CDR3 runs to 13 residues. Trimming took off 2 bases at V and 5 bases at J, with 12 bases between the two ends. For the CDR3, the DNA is TGCAGCGTTGAACGAGGGGGGGATACTGAAGCTTTCTTT. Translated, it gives CSVERGGDTEAFF.

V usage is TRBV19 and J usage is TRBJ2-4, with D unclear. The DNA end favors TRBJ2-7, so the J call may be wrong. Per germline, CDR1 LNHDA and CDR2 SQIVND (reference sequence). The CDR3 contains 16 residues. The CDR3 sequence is CASSIAHSLEAYEQYF. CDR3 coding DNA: TGTGCCAGTAGTATCGCCCACTCCCTAGAAGCCTACGAGCAGTACTTC.

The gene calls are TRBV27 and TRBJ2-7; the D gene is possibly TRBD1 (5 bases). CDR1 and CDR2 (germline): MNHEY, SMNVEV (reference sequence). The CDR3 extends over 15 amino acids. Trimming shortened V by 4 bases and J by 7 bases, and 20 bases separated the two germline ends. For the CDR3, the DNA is TGTGCCAGCAGTTCCCCGACTCAGGGCCCGGTTGAGCAGTACTTC. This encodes CASSSPTQGPVEQYF.

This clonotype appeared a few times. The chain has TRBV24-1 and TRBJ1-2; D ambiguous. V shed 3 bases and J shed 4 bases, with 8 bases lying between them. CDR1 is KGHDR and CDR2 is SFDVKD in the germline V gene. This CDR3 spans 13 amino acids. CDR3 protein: CATSDGGSYGYTF. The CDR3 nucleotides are TGTGCCACCAGTGATGGAGGGTCCTATGGCTACACCTTC.

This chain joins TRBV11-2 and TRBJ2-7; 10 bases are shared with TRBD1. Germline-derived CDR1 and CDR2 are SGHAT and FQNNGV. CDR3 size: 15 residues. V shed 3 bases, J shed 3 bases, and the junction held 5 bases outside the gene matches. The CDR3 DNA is TGTGCCAGCAGCTTGGGTCGGACAGGGGGCTACGAGCAGTACTTC. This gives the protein CASSLGRTGGYEQYF.

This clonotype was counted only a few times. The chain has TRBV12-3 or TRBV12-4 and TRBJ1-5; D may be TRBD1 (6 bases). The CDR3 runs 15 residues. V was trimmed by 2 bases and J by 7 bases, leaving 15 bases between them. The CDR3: CASSLRAGESQPQHF. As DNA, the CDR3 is TGTGCCAGCAGTTTAAGGGCAGGGGAAAGCCAGCCCCAGCATTTT.

CDR3 protein: CASSLASGGPGNIQYF. The CDR3 coding sequence is TGTGCCAGCAGCTTAGCGAGCGGGGGGCCGGGGAACATTCAGTACTTC. The chain employs TRBV7-2 and TRBJ2-7; 9 bases are a match to TRBD2. The J call is uncertain, as TRBJ2-4 better fits the DNA end. CDR1 is SGHTA and CDR2 is FQGNSA in the germline V gene. The CDR3 runs to 16 residues.

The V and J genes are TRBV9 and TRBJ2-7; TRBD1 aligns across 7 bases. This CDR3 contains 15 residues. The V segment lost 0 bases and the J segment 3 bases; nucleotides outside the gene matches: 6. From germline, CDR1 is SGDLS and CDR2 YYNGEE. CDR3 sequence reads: CASSVGTGGVYEQYF. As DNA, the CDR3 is TGTGCCAGCAGCGTAGGGACAGGTGGGGTCTACGAGCAGTACTTC.

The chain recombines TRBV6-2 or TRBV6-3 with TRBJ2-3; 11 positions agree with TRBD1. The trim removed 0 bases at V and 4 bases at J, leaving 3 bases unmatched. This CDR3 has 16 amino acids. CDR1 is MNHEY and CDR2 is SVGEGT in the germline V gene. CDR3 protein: CASSYSGQGASDTQYF. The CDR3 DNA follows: TGTGCCAGCAGTTACTCTGGACAGGGGGCATCAGATACGCAGTATTTT.